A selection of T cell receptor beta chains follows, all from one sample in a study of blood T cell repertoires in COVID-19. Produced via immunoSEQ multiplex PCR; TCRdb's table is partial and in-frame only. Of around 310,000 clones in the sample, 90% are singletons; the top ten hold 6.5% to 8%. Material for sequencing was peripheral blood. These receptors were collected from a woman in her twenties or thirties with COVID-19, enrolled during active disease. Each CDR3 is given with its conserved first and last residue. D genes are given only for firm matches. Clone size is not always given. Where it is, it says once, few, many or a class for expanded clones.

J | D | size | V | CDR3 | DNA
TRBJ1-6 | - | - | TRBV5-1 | CASSSGTLNSPLHF | TGCGCCAGCAGCAGCGGGACCCTAAATTCACCCCTCCACTTT
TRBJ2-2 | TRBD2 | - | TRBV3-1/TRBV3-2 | CASSQEVGAGGRFTGELFF | TGTGCCAGCAGCCAAGAGGTGGGAGCGGGAGGGAGATTCACCGGGGAGCTGTTTTTT
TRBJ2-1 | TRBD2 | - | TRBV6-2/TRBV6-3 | CASSPRLAGAYNEQFF | TGTGCCAGCAGTCCGAGACTAGCGGGAGCGTACAATGAGCAGTTCTTC
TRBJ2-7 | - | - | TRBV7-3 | CASSPHPGSEQYF | TGTGCCAGCAGCCCCCATCCTGGGAGCGAGCAGTACTTC
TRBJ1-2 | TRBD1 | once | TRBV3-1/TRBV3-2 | CASSRVPGQGIKGYTF | TGTGCCAGCAGCCGTGTTCCGGGACAGGGGATAAAAGGCTACACCTTC
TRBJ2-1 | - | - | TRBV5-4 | CASSLWPGNEQFF | TGTGCCAGCAGCTTGTGGCCGGGCAATGAGCAGTTCTTC
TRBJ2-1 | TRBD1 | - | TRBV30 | CAWSARGQVSYNEQFF | TGTGCCTGGAGCGCGAGGGGACAGGTGTCCTACAATGAGCAGTTCTTC
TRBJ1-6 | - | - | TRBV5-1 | CASSLLGGNSPLHF | TGCGCCAGCAGCTTGTTGGGGGGTAATTCACCCCTCCACTTT
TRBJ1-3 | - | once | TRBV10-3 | CAISQVPSGNTIYF | TGTGCCATCAGTCAGGTTCCCTCTGGAAACACCATATATTTT
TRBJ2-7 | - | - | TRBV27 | CASSLLGLSSYEQYF | TGTGCCAGCAGTTTACTTGGACTCAGCTCCTACGAGCAGTACTTC
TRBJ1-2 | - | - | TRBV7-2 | CASSLDRLWYGYTF | TGTGCCAGCAGCTTAGACAGGTTGTGGTATGGCTACACCTTC
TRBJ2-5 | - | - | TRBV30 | CAWSGSEQETQYF | TGTGCCTGGAGTGGGTCAGAACAAGAGACCCAGTACTTC
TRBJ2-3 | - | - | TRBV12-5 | CASAPLGGDTQYF | TGTGCTAGTGCCCCATTAGGGGGAGATACGCAGTATTTT
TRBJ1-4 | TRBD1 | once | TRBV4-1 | CASSQDPTPRGREKLFF | TGCGCCAGCAGCCAAGACCCCACCCCCAGGGGGCGAGAAAAACTGTTTTTT
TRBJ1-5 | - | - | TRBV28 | CASSSYRVNQPQHF | TGTGCCAGCAGTTCTTACAGGGTCAATCAGCCCCAGCATTTT
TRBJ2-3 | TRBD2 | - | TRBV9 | CASSVAPRPGTSEYTQYF | TGTGCCAGCAGCGTAGCCCCTCGACCCGGGACTAGCGAGTATACGCAGTATTTT
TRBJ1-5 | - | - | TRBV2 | CASSEVRINVANQPQHF | TGTGCCAGCAGTGAAGTCAGAATTAACGTGGCAAATCAGCCCCAGCATTTT
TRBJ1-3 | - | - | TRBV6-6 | CASSYRSGGSGNTIYF | TGTGCCAGCAGTTACCGCTCGGGGGGCTCTGGAAACACCATATATTTT
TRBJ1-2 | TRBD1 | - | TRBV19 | CAAKGQGSLYGYTF | TGTGCCGCGAAGGGACAGGGCTCCCTTTATGGCTACACCTTC
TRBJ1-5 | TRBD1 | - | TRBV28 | CASKFTGGNQPQHF | TGTGCCAGCAAGTTTACAGGGGGAAATCAGCCCCAGCATTTT
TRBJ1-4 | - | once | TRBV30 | CAWSTTGIEKLFF | TGTGCCTGGAGTACCACAGGGATTGAAAAACTGTTTTTT
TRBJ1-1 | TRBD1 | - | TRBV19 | CASSGTGALGAFF | TGTGCCAGTAGTGGAACAGGGGCCCTTGGAGCTTTCTTT